This T cell receptor beta chain was found in a study of blood T cell repertoires in COVID-19. Study-wide background: PBMCs, B-cell-depleted T cells, or T cells were the source of the cDNA or gDNA that made up the material.

The CDR3 spans 14 residues. Germline V CDR1 and CDR2: SGHDT, YYEEEE. With V trimmed by 4 bases and J by 5 bases, 7 bases remained unmatched. Cohort allocation depended upon clinical history that participants reported. The protocol was immunoSEQ multiplex PCR, while the TCRdb copy is restricted to in-frame clones and leaves out a portion. The profile shows hundreds of thousands of clones, approximately 91% of them singletons. This rearrangement joins TRBV5-6 to TRBJ2-7; 9 nucleotides match TRBD1. The receptor was isolated from a woman aged 30 to 39 who had recovered from COVID-19. Material for sequencing was PBMCs or T cells enriched from blood (not recorded which). In nucleotides, the CDR3 is TGTGCCAGCAGCGGCAGGACAGGGGCCCACGAGCAGTACTTC. This gives the protein CASSGRTGAHEQYF.